A selection of T cell receptor beta chains follows, all from one sample in a study of T-cell reconstitution after alpha-beta-depleted transplantation in children. TCRdb reanalysed the PCR reads using MiXCR and keeps one entry per CDR3 protein. The table includes some 500,000 distinct CDR3 sequences, approximately 20% detected once. The sequencing here drew on PBMCs from the stem cell graft donor, taken from the stem cell graft. The receptors originated from a human donor who donated a stem cell graft to a child with acute lymphoblastic leukemia. CDR3s include the opening cysteine and the closing phenylalanine or tryptophan. The order of the fields is D gene, clone size, J gene, V gene, CDR3 DNA, CDR3 protein. The D gene is left open where the match is weak. Some rows have no size entry. The others give once, few or many, or a class for an expanded clone.

>TRBD2|few|TRBJ2-1|TRBV20-1
TGCAGTGCTCTCCCTGGACTAGCGAAAGGGGACAATGAGCAGTTCTTC
CSALPGLAKGDNEQFF
>.|.|TRBJ2-3|TRBV18
TGTGCCAGCTCACCACCGATGGTGGATACGCAGTATTTT
CASSPPMVDTQYF
>TRBD1|few|TRBJ2-5|TRBV29-1
TGCAGCGCTTCGGGACAGGGAGGAAAGACCCAGTACTTC
CSASGQGGKTQYF
>TRBD1|.|TRBJ2-2|TRBV11-1
TGTGCCAGCAGCTACACTCCTCTCGGACAGGGAGGATTAGGCGGGGAGCTGTTTTTT
CASSYTPLGQGGLGGELFF
>.|few|TRBJ2-7|TRBV10-3
TGTGCCATCAGTATCCGGTACGAGCAGTACTTC
CAISIRYEQYF
>TRBD2|.|TRBJ2-7|TRBV9
TGTGCCAGCAGCCCCGGGACTAGCCCCAGCGAGCAGTACTTC
CASSPGTSPSEQYF
>.|.|TRBJ1-4|TRBV5-1
TGCGCCAGCAGCCCTACAGGGAGAACTAATGAAAAACTGTTTTTT
CASSPTGRTNEKLFF
>.|few|TRBJ1-5|TRBV12-3/TRBV12-4
TGTGCCAGCAGTAGACAGAGTAGAAGCAATCAGCCCCAGCATTTT
CASSRQSRSNQPQHF
>TRBD2|.|TRBJ2-2|TRBV5-1
TGCGCCAGCCAGACTAGCGGAACCGGGGAGCTGTTTTTT
CASQTSGTGELFF
>.|few|TRBJ2-2|TRBV12-3/TRBV12-4
TGTGCCAGCAGTTTAGGAACCCCGGTCGCCGGGGAGCTGTTTTTT
CASSLGTPVAGELFF
>.|.|TRBJ2-1|TRBV24-1
TGTGCCACCAGCGACAGTAATTTGGCCAATGAGCAGTTCTTC
CATSDSNLANEQFF
>TRBD1|.|TRBJ1-4|TRBV5-1
TGCGCCAGCAGCTTGGTGGGGACAGGGGAAGAAAAACTGTTTTTT
CASSLVGTGEEKLFF
>TRBD1|.|TRBJ2-6|TRBV7-6
TGTGCCAGCAGCTTAGTTGCCGGGACAGGGGTCACGGGGGCCAACGTCCTGACTTTC
CASSLVAGTGVTGANVLTF
>.|few|TRBJ2-2|TRBV12-3/TRBV12-4
TGTGCCAGCAGTTTCCAGGGGGGTAGGATCGGGGAGCTGTTTTTT
CASSFQGGRIGELFF
>.|.|TRBJ1-1|TRBV5-1
TGCGCCAGCAGCTTGGGGGGCTGGGGGGCCACTGAAGCTTTCTTT
CASSLGGWGATEAFF
>.|.|TRBJ1-1|TRBV29-1
TGCAGCGGAGCAGGGGTAGTGCGGGGCACTGAAGCTTTCTTT
CSGAGVVRGTEAFF
>.|.|TRBJ2-1|TRBV5-1
TGCGCCAGCAGCTTAGGGGGACCGGATGAGCAGTTCTTC
CASSLGGPDEQFF
>.|.|TRBJ1-1|TRBV4-2
TGTGCCAGCAGCCAAGATCGTAAGAACACTGAAGCTTTCTTT
CASSQDRKNTEAFF
>.|.|TRBJ2-7|TRBV29-1
TGCAGCGTCGCAGGTGGACAGATAGAATACGAGCAGTACTTC
CSVAGGQIEYEQYF
>TRBD2|few|TRBJ2-1|TRBV6-5
TGTGCCAGCAGTTACCCCGGGACTAGCGGGAGAAATGAGCAGTTCTTC
CASSYPGTSGRNEQFF